A selection of T cell receptor beta chains follows, all from one sample in a study of blood T cell repertoires in COVID-19. Some clones are missing from TCRdb's copy, which holds only in-frame ones; the method was immunoSEQ multiplex PCR. The table lists about 89,000 clones, over 70% of them singletons. What was sequenced was peripheral blood. Every receptor here comes from a woman aged 80 or over with acute or convalescent COVID-19. Each CDR3 is given with its conserved first and last residue. Fields, in order: V gene, D gene, CDR3 protein. A D gene is named only where the DNA matches it firmly.

TRBV9	-	CASSVFEGAGELFF
TRBV5-6	-	CASSLLGPSRDTQYF
TRBV3-1/TRBV3-2	TRBD1	CASSQALDRANGSPLHF
TRBV20-1	-	CSARPRGRAFF
TRBV5-6	TRBD2	CASSLRVGGSTDTQYF
TRBV7-2	TRBD1	CASSRDRGDEKLFF
TRBV4-2	TRBD1	CASSQDLGQGYSYEQYF
TRBV7-2	TRBD1	CASSLVTGQGAVYTF
TRBV7-6	-	CASSLGYPGSTTDTQYF
TRBV3-1/TRBV3-2	-	CASTHGGYGYTF
TRBV9	TRBD1	CASSTRQGFNYGYTF
TRBV28	TRBD1	CASSSLRQGTNEKLFF
TRBV5-1	-	CASSFTGQETQYF
TRBV24-1	TRBD1	CATSEGQGANTEAFF
TRBV28	-	CASSPATSLGEPQHF
TRBV6-2/TRBV6-3	-	CASSYSSAGGNTEAFF
TRBV21-1	-	CASSKVDRGSYEQYF
TRBV15	TRBD1	CATSRERDRAGNTIYF
TRBV2	TRBD2	CASRLGTSGGGLSYEQYF
TRBV28	-	CASTPSARGRPAPDTQYF
TRBV7-2	TRBD1	CASSLTGAPQETQYF
TRBV4-3	-	CASSQGPGADSPLHF
TRBV18	-	CASSQREETQYF
TRBV9	TRBD2	CASSPRLGGRRETQYF
TRBV7-2	-	CASSLQGGQPQHF
TRBV6-1	-	CASKTGSAFGAPLHF
TRBV11-2	-	CASSSIVGSTDTQYF
TRBV6-5	TRBD2	CASSSVAGARTDTQYF
TRBV7-8	TRBD1	CASSPTGRGFGYTF
TRBV6-1	TRBD1	CASTPGQGRRGYTF
TRBV10-3	-	CAISGQAGGSTDTQYF
TRBV4-2	TRBD1	CASSARQGAVSPLHF
TRBV11-2	-	CASSLGRHNQPQHF
TRBV6-5	-	CASSLGASNTGELFF
TRBV3-1/TRBV3-2	-	CASSQDGHGYGYTF
TRBV6-2/TRBV6-3	-	CASSYVGRANTLAKNIQYF
TRBV5-1	TRBD1	CASSPGGGYTF
TRBV2	-	CASSVSGTEAFF
TRBV19	TRBD2	CASSLLAGGRNYNEQFF
TRBV15	-	CATSRDGGWRNSPLHF
TRBV7-9	-	CASSSASQGTNEKLFF
TRBV11-3	-	CASSSWDTASTVQFF
TRBV6-5	TRBD1	CASIGTGLNTEAFF
TRBV6-2/TRBV6-3	-	CASSYRGGRTEAFF
TRBV12-3/TRBV12-4	-	CASSLLRGNTIYF
TRBV12-3/TRBV12-4	-	CASSLWGGRGYTF